This T cell receptor (beta chain) was recovered during a study of human T cells and chemical hapten exposure. Overall study: Diphenylcyclopropenone was administered weekly to the scalp of patients throughout the approximately 25-week study.

Deletions cut 6 bases from V and 7 bases from J, with 13 bases between. Per germline, CDR1 DFQATT and CDR2 SNEGSKA (reference sequence). The CDR3 loop spans 12 amino acids. The study's findings and limits: Given that the donors had alopecia, their immune response may differ from that seen in healthy people.

During construction of the library, unique molecular identifiers were attached to individual cDNA molecules for quantitative, reproducible TCR counting. TCRdb re-called the RACE reads with MiXCR, one entry per CDR3 protein. The sample gives 150,000 to 200,000 distinct CDR3 sequences, around 24% of which show up once; approximately 6.7% is in the top ten. Time point indicated: patch test 1, 2 weeks after DPC sensitization. Described treatment: therapeutic diphenylcyclopropenone sensitization with weekly scalp DPC. This clonotype is labeled medium-sized. As yet, its antigen is unknown. The chain combines TRBV20-1 with TRBJ1-5; D is unresolved. The sample here was whole blood, taken in connection with sensitization to the hapten diphenylcyclopropenone (DPC). This receptor was taken from a woman aged 45-59 years with alopecia areata. Some clones in this sample may be carry-over from other donors' samples. The CDR3 sequence: CSALTSAQPQHF. CDR3 bases: TGCAGTGCCCTTACCTCGGCGCAGCCCCAGCATTTT.